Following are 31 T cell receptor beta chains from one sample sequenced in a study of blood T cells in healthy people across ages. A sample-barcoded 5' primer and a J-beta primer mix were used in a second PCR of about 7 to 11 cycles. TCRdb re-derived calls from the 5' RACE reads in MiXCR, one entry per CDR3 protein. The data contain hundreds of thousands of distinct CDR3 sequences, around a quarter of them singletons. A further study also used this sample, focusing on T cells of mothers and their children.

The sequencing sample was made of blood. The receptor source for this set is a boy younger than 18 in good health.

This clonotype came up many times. CDR3 amino acids: CASSQSVNTEAFF. CDR3 sequence (DNA): TGTGCCAGCAGCCAATCGGTGAACACTGAAGCTTTCTTT. V gene TRBV3-1 combines with J gene TRBJ1-1, with D hard to call. Germline lookup yields CDR1 LGHDT and CDR2 YNNKEL (reference sequence). The V and J ends lost 2 bases and 0 bases respectively, with 4 bases between them. This CDR3 has 13 amino acids.

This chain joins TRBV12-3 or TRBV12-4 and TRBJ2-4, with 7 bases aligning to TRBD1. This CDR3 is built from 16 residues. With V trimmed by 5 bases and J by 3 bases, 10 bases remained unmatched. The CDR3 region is CASSGTGAKGKNIQYF. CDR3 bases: TGTGCCAGCAGTGGTACAGGGGCCAAGGGCAAAAACATTCAGTACTTC.

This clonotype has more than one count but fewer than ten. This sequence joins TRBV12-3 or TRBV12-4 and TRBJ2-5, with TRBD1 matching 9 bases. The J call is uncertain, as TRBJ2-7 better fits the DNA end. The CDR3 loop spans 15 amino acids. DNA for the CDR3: TGTGCCAGCAGTCCCCGGGACAGGGTCACCAACGAGCAGTACTTC. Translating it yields CASSPRDRVTNEQYF.

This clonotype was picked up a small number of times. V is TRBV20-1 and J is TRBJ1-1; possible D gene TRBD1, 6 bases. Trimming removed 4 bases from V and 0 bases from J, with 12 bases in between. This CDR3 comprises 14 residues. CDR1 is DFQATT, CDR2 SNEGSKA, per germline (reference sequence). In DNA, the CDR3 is TGCAGTGCTACCCTGGGGGCGGTGAACACTGAAGCTTTCTTT. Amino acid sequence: CSATLGAVNTEAFF.

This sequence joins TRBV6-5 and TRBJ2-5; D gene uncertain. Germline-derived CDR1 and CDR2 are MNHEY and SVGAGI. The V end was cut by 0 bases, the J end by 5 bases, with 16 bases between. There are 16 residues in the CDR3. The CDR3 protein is CASSYSMSGLGETQYF. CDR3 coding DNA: TGTGCCAGCAGTTACTCGATGTCCGGGTTAGGGGAGACCCAGTACTTC.

The CDR3 DNA reads as TGTGCCACCAGCCCTTCCCAGGGGCCCTCCTACGAGCAGTACTTC. Protein product: CATSPSQGPSYEQYF. The chain has TRBV15 and TRBJ2-1; the D gene is possibly TRBD1 (6 bases). The DNA end favors TRBJ2-7, so the J call may be wrong. This CDR3 comprises 15 residues. Germline loops: CDR1 LNHNV, CDR2 YYDKDF (reference sequence).

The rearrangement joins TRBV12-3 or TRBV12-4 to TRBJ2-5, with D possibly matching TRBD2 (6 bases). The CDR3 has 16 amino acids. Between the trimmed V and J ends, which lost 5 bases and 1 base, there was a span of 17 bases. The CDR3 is CASSKGGVNTQETQYF. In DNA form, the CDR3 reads TGTGCCAGCAGTAAAGGAGGGGTTAATACCCAAGAGACCCAGTACTTC.

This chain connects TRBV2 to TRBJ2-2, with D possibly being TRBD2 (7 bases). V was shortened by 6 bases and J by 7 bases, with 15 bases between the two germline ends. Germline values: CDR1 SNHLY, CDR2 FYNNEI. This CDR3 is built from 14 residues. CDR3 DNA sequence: TGTGCCAGCAGCCCAAGAGGGGGGGACGGGGAGCTGTTTTTT. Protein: CASSPRGGDGELFF.

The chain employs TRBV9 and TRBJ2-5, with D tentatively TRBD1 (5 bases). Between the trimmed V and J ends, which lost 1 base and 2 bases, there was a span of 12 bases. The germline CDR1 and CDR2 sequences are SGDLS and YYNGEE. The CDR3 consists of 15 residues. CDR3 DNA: TGTGCCAGCAGCGTATCCCCTCAGGGACAAGAGACCCAGTACTTC. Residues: CASSVSPQGQETQYF.

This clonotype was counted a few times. In DNA, the CDR3 is TGTGCCAGCAGCCAAGGAGGACAGCACACTGAAGCTTTCTTT. The encoded protein is CASSQGGQHTEAFF. The genes are TRBV3-1 and TRBJ1-1, with D perhaps TRBD1 (6 bases). Germline-derived CDR1 and CDR2 are LGHDT and YNNKEL (reference sequence). Trimming shortened V by 1 base and J by 3 bases, and 9 bases separated the two germline ends. The CDR3 contains 14 residues. The full variable domain, in which reference TRBV3-1 and TRBJ1-1 provide the parts outside the CDR3, is DTAVSQTPKYLVTQMGNDKSIKCEQNLGHDTMYWYKQDSKKFLKIMFSYNNKELIINETVPNRFSPKSPDKAHLNLHINSLELGDSAVYFCASSQGGQHTEAFFGQGTRLTVV.

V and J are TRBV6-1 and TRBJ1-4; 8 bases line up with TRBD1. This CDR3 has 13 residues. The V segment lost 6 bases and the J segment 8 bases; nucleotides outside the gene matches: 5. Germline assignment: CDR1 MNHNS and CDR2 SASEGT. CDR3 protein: CASSGQGLEKLFF. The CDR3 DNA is TGTGCCAGCAGCGGACAGGGTTTAGAAAAACTGTTTTTT.

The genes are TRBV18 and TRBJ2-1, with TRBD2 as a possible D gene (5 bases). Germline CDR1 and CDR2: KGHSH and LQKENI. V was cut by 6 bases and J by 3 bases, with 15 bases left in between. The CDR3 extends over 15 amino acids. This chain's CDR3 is CASSLASGNYNEQFF. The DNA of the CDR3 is TGTGCCAGCTCTCTCGCTTCCGGGAACTACAATGAGCAGTTCTTC.

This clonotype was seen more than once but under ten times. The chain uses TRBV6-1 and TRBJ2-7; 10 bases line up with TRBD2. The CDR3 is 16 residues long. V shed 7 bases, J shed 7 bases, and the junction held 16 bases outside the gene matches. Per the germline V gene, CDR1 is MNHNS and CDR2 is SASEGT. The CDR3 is CASTRLAGAAGGEQYF. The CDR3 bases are TGTGCCAGCACGAGGCTAGCGGGGGCTGCGGGGGGTGAGCAGTACTTC.

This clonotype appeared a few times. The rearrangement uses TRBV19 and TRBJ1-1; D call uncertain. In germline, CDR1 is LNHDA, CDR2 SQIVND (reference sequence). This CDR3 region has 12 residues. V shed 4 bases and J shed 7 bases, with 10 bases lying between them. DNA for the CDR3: TGTGCCAGTAGTAGTGCAGGAAATGAAGCTTTCTTT. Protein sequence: CASSSAGNEAFF.

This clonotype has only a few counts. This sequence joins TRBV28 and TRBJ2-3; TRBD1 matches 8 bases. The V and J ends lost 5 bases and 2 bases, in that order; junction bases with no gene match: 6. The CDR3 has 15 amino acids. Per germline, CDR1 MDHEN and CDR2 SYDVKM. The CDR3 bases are TGTGCCAGCAGTCCGGACAGGGATTACACAGATACGCAGTATTTT. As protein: CASSPDRDYTDTQYF.

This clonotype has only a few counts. The CDR3 DNA follows: TGCGCCAGCAGCTTAAGACAGGGCTCCTTGGGGGAGCAGTACTTC. Residues: CASSLRQGSLGEQYF. The chain recombines TRBV5-1 with TRBJ2-7; 7 bases fit TRBD1. Germline CDR1 is SGHRS and CDR2 is YFSETQ. J gave up 7 bases and V 2 bases, and 12 bases lay outside the gene matches. The CDR3 has 15 residues.

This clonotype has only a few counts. CDR3 DNA sequence: TGTGCCAGCAGCGAAGTCCCAGCGGGGGGGCAGTTCTTC. Encoded protein: CASSEVPAGGQFF. This rearrangement joins TRBV7-6 to TRBJ2-1, with 9 nucleotides matching TRBD2. Germline V lookup: CDR1 SGHVS, CDR2 FNYEAQ. The CDR3 has 13 amino acids. V gave up 5 bases and J gave up 12 bases; unmatched junction bases: 8.

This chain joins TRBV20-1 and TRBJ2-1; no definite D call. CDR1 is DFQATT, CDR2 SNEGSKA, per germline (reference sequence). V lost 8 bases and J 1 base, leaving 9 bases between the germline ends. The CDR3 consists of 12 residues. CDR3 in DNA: TGCAGTCTCTCAAGGTCCTACAATGAGCAGTTCTTC. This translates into CSLSRSYNEQFF.

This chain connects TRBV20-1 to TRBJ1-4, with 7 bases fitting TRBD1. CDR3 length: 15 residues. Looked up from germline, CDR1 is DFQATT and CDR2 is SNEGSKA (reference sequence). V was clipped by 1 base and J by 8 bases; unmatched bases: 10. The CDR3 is CSARARDRPKEKLFF. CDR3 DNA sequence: TGCAGTGCTAGAGCCCGGGACAGACCCAAAGAAAAACTGTTTTTT.

CDR3 amino acids: CASSVAVNYGYTF. As DNA, the CDR3 is TGTGCCAGCAGTGTGGCAGTTAACTATGGCTACACCTTC. The chain carries TRBV25-1 and TRBJ1-2; D not resolved. V was cut by 4 bases and J by 1 base, with 7 bases left in between. The germline V gene encodes CDR1 MGHDK and CDR2 SYGVNS. The CDR3 contains 13 residues.

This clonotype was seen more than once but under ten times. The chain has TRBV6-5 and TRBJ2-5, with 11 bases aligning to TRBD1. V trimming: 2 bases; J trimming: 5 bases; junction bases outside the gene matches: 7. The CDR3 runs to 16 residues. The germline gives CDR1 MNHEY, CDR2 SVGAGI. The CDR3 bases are TGTGCCAGCAGTTACGGGACAGGGGGATCAGGGGAGACCCAGTACTTC. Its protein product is CASSYGTGGSGETQYF.

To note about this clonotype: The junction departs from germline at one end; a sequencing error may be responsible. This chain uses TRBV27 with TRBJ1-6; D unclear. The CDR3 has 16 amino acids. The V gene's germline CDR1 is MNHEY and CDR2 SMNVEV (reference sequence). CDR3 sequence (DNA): TGTGCCGGCAGTTCCCCCACGGGGATTTATAATTCACCCCTCCACTTT. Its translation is CAGSSPTGIYNSPLHF.

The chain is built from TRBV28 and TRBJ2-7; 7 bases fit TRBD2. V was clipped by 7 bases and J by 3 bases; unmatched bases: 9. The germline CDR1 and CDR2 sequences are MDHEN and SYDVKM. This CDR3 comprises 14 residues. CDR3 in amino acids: CASINAGENYEQYF. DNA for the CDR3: TGTGCCAGCATTAATGCGGGGGAAAACTACGAGCAGTACTTC.

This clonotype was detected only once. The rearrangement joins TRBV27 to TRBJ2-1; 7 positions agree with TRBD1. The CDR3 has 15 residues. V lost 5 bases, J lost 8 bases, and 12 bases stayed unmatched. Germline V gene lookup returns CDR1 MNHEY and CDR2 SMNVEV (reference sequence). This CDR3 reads CASSPWTGGIDEQFF. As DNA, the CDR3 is TGTGCCAGCAGTCCCTGGACAGGAGGAATTGATGAGCAGTTCTTC.

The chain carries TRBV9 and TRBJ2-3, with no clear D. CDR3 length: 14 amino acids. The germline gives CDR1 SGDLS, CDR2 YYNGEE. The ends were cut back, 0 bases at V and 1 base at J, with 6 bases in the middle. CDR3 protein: CASSVAIGTDTQYF. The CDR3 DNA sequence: TGTGCCAGCAGCGTAGCTATCGGCACAGATACGCAGTATTTT.

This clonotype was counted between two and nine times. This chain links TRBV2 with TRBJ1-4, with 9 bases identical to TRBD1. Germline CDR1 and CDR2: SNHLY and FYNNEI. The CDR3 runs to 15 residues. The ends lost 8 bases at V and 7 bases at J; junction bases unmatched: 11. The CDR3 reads CASVFLQGASEKLFF. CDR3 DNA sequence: TGTGCCAGCGTGTTCTTACAGGGGGCTTCTGAAAAACTGTTTTTT.

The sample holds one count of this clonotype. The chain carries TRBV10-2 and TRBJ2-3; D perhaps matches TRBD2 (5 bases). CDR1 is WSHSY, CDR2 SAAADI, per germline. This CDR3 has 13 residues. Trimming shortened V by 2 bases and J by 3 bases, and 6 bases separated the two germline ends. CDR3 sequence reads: CASSEPGTDTQYF. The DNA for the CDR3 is TGCGCCAGCAGTGAGCCGGGAACAGATACGCAGTATTTT.

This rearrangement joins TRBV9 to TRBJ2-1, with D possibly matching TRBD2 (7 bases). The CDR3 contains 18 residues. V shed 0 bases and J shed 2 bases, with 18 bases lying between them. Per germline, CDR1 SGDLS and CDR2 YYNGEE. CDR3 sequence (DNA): TGTGCCAGCAGCGTAGACGGAGGGGGGGCCTTTCCCTACAATGAGCAGTTCTTC. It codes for CASSVDGGGAFPYNEQFF.

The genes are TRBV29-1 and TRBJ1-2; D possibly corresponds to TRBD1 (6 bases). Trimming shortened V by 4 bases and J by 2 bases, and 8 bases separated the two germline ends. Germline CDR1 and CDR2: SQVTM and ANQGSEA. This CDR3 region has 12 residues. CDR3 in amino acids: CSVATGNYGYTF. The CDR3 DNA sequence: TGCAGCGTTGCAACAGGGAACTATGGCTACACCTTC.

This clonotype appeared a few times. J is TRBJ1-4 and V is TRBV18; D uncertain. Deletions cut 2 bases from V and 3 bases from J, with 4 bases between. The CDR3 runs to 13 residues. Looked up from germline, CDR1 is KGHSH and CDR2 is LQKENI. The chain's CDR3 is CASSPSPNEKLFF. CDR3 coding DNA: TGTGCCAGCTCACCATCCCCTAATGAAAAACTGTTTTTT.

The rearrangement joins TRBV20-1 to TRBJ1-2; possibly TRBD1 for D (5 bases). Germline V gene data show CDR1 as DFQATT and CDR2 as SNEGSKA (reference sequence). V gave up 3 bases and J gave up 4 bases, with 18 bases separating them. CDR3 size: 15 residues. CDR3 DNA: TGCAGTGCTAGGGAGGCGGCCTTGGGGACCTATGGCTACACCTTC. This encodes CSAREAALGTYGYTF.